This paragraph reports one T cell receptor beta chain. Its specificity is not known. The CDR3 totals 16 residues. Germline values: CDR1 SGHRS, CDR2 YFSETQ. J was trimmed by 3 bases and V by 4 bases; bases with no gene match: 7. This sample was taken from a study of OX40 agonist ivuxolimab in advanced cancers. The assay was immunoSEQ multiplex PCR, and TCRdb's table has in-frame clones only and misses some. The table lists roughly 110,000 clones, approximately 89% of them singletons. Findings of the study overall: More expanded clones were found, on average, in CD8+ than in CD4+ T cells.

The sample in question was CD4+ or CD8+ T cells sorted from blood, obtained in a trial of the OX40 agonist ivuxolimab. The receptor was derived from an adult with an advanced solid tumor such as melanoma, head and neck, liver or kidney cancer. V and J are TRBV5-1 and TRBJ2-3; TRBD2 matches 11 bases. The CDR3 DNA follows: TGCGCCAGCAGCGACGGGACTAGCGGTACGACAGATACGCAGTATTTT. Protein: CASSDGTSGTTDTQYF.